The clone carrying this T cell receptor beta chain was seen more than once but under ten times. The protocol was immunoSEQ multiplex PCR, while the TCRdb copy is restricted to in-frame clones and leaves out a portion. The sample has about 130,000 clones, 70% to 90% seen once; the top ten hold over 1%. The entry originates in a study of blood T cell repertoires in COVID-19. The sequencing sample was made of peripheral blood. The sequence was collected from an elderly woman with acute or convalescent COVID-19.

The CDR3 region is CASSQGPGEKLFF. The CDR3 DNA reads TGCGCCAGCAGCCAAGGGCCGGGTGAAAAACTGTTTTTT. The chain recombines TRBV4-1 with TRBJ1-4; no reliable D call. There are 13 residues in the CDR3. The ends were cut back, 1 base at V and 7 bases at J, with 7 bases in the middle. Germline V gene sequence: CDR1 MGHRA, CDR2 YSYEKL.